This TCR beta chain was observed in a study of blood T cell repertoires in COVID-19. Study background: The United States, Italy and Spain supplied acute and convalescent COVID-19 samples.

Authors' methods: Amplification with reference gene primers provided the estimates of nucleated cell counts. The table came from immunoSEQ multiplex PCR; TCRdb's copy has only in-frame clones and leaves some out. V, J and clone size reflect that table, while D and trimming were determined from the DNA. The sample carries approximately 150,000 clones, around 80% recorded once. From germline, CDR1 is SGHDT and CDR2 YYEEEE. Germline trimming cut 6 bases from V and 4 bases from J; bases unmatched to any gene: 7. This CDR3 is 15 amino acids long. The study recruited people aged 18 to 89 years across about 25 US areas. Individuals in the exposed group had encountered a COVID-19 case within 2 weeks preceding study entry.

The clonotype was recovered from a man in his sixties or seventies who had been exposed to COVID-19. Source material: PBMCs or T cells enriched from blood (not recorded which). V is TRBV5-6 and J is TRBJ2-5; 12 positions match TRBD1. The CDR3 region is CASNVGTGGAETQYF. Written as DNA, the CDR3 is TGTGCCAGCAACGTAGGGACAGGGGGCGCAGAGACCCAGTACTTC. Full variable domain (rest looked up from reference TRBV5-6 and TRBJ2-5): DAGVTQSPTHLIKTRGQQVTLRCSPKSGHDTVSWYQQALGQGPQFIFQYYEEEERQRGNFPDRFSGHQFPNYSSELNVNALLLGDSALYLCASNVGTGGAETQYFGPGTRLLVL.